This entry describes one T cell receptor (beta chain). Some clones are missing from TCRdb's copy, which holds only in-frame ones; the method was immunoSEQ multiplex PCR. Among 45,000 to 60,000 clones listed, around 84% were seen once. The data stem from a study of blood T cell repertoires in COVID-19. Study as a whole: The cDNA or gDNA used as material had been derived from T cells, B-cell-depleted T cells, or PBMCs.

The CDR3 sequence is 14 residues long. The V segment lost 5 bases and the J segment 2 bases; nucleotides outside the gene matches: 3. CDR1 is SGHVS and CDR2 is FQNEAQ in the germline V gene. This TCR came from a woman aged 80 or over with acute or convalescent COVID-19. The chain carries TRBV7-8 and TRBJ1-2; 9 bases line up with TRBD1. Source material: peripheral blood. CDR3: CASSQDRGNYGYTF. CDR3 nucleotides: TGTGCCAGCAGCCAGGACAGGGGAAACTATGGCTACACCTTC.